Sequencing of this T cell receptor beta chain was carried out in a study of blood T cell repertoires in COVID-19. The overall study: Both acute and convalescent COVID-19 samples were obtained from the United States, Italy and Spain.

Repertoires were generated with immunoSEQ multiplex PCR, while TCRdb's copy carries only in-frame clones and drops some. Here the sample spans under 95,000 clones, about four fifths being singletons. The CDR3 totals 13 residues. Trimming pared 4 bases from V and 3 bases from J, leaving 10 bases between. Germline assignment: CDR1 SGHDT and CDR2 YYEEEE. This chain links TRBV5-6 with TRBJ1-1, with D perhaps TRBD1 (6 bases). Sequencing input: peripheral blood. This clonotype was obtained from a woman aged 80 or over with acute or convalescent COVID-19. CDR3 loop: CASSLGGDTEAFF. CDR3 sequence (DNA): TGTGCCAGCAGCCTAGGGGGGGACACTGAAGCTTTCTTT. Looking up the rest from reference TRBV5-6 and TRBJ1-1 gives the full variable domain: DAGVTQSPTHLIKTRGQQVTLRCSPKSGHDTVSWYQQALGQGPQFIFQYYEEEERQRGNFPDRFSGHQFPNYSSELNVNALLLGDSALYLCASSLGGDTEAFFGQGTRLTVV.